This passage covers 20 T cell receptor beta chains from one sample sequenced in a study of breast tumors, draining lymph nodes, adjacent tissues. TCRdb reprocessed the multiplex PCR reads with MiXCR, giving one entry per CDR3 protein. Of tens of thousands of distinct CDR3 sequences listed, approximately 33% are singletons. Sequencing used breast tumor tissue. The receptors come from a female donor with breast cancer. Some clones in this sample may be carry-over from other donors' samples.

Remarks on this clonotype: A much larger clone lies a single base off, so this may be a read error. V and J are TRBV18 and TRBJ1-5; no definite D call. The CDR3 loop spans 14 amino acids. In germline, CDR1 is KGHSH, CDR2 LQKENI. This CDR3 is CASSPRGHNQPQRF. The CDR3 DNA reads as TGTGCCAGCTCACCACGCGGTCACAATCAGCCCCAGCGTTTT.

This clonotype was detected many times. The J gene is TRBJ1-5, the V gene TRBV12-3 or TRBV12-4; D possibly corresponds to TRBD1 (6 bases). V was clipped by 7 bases and J by 0 bases, with 25 bases between them. The CDR3 is 19 residues long. CDR3 residues: CASTSPARTALCSNQPQHF. DNA of the CDR3: TGTGCCAGCACCTCACCAGCCCGGACAGCTCTATGTAGCAATCAGCCCCAGCATTTT.

This clonotype showed up many times. The chain employs TRBV25-1 and TRBJ2-5; tentative D call: TRBD2 (6 bases). From germline, CDR1 is MGHDK and CDR2 SYGVNS. Trimming pared 5 bases from V and 5 bases from J, leaving 9 bases between. The CDR3 consists of 12 residues. Here the CDR3 reads CASSRGRETQYF. The DNA of the CDR3 is TGTGCCAGCAGTCGGGGGAGGGAGACCCAGTACTTC.

The sample holds many counts of this clonotype. The chain recombines TRBV6-5 with TRBJ2-3, with a weak D call TRBD1 (6 bases). The V gene's germline CDR1 is MNHEY and CDR2 SVGAGI. The CDR3 length is 12 residues. Trimming pared 11 bases from V and 1 base from J, leaving 10 bases between. The CDR3 is CAARTGTDTQYF. In nucleotides, the CDR3 is TGTGCCGCCCGGACAGGCACAGATACGCAGTATTTT.

This clonotype is termed medium-sized (0.01 to 0.1%). The chain is built from TRBV4-1 and TRBJ2-1; TRBD2 matches at 10 bases. Germline-derived CDR1 and CDR2 are MGHRA and YSYEKL. The CDR3 loop spans 18 amino acids. V was pared by 1 base and J by 0 bases, with 6 bases of the junction left unmatched. CDR3 sequence reads: CASSQGATSGYSYNEQFF. As DNA, the CDR3 is TGCGCCAGCAGCCAAGGAGCGACTAGCGGGTACTCCTACAATGAGCAGTTCTTC.

The V gene is TRBV12-3 or TRBV12-4, the J gene TRBJ2-5, with 12 bases matching TRBD2. The V and J ends lost 2 bases and 5 bases, in that order; junction bases with no gene match: 3. The CDR3 has 15 amino acids. Here the CDR3 reads CASSLRTSGIETQYF. The CDR3 DNA reads as TGTGCCAGCAGTTTAAGGACTAGCGGGATCGAGACCCAGTACTTC.

This clonotype was found many times. The rearrangement links TRBV7-2 to TRBJ1-5; D call uncertain. Germline CDR1 and CDR2: SGHTA and FQGNSA. Trimming stripped 1 base from V and 7 bases from J, with 8 bases between. The CDR3 length is 13 residues. The CDR3 region has the DNA TGTGCCAGCAGCTTAGACGTGAACCAGCCCCAGCATTTT. Residues: CASSLDVNQPQHF.

This clonotype has a count of ten or more. The CDR3 here is CSAPDLNYGYTF. In DNA, the CDR3 is TGCAGTGCCCCGGATCTTAACTATGGCTACACCTTC. The rearrangement links TRBV20-1 to TRBJ1-2, with D hard to call. The V end lost 6 bases, the J end lost 1 base, and 9 bases lay between the germline ends. This CDR3 is 12 amino acids long. Germline values: CDR1 DFQATT, CDR2 SNEGSKA (reference sequence).

This clonotype was recorded many times. The V gene is TRBV5-1, the J gene TRBJ2-5; D might be TRBD1 or TRBD2, each matching 5 bases. Trimming removed 1 base at V and 5 bases at J, with 12 bases between. Germline values: CDR1 SGHRS, CDR2 YFSETQ. The CDR3 covers 14 residues. The CDR3 spells CASSLWDPGETQYF. DNA for the CDR3: TGCGCCAGCAGCTTGTGGGACCCTGGGGAGACCCAGTACTTC. Looking up the rest from reference TRBV5-1 and TRBJ2-5 gives the full variable domain: KAGVTQTPRYLIKTRGQQVTLSCSPISGHRSVSWYQQTPGQGLQFLFEYFSETQRNKGNFPGRFSGRQFSNSRSEMNVSTLELGDSALYLCASSLWDPGETQYFGPGTRLLVL.

The chain employs TRBV9 and TRBJ2-3; D gene ambiguous. Trimming took 4 bases from V and 5 from J, leaving 5 bases between them. The CDR3 sequence is 11 residues long. Germline V lookup: CDR1 SGDLS, CDR2 YYNGEE. CDR3 sequence (DNA): TGTGCCAGCAGCCTACGAGATACGCAGTATTTT. It encodes CASSLRDTQYF.

This clonotype was found many times. The V and J genes are TRBV11-3 and TRBJ2-2, with 9 nucleotides matching TRBD2. V was clipped by 3 bases and J by 1 base; unmatched bases: 0. CDR1 is SGHNT, CDR2 YENEEA, per germline. The CDR3 consists of 15 residues. The CDR3 DNA reads TGTGCCAGCAGCTTGACTAGCGGGAACACCGGGGAGCTGTTTTTT. It translates to CASSLTSGNTGELFF. The variable domain in full, completed from reference TRBV11-3 and TRBJ2-2, reads EAGVVQSPRYKIIEKKQPVAFWCNPISGHNTLYWYLQNLGQGPELLIRYENEEAVDDSQLPKDRFSAERLKGVDSTLKIQPAELGDSAVYLCASSLTSGNTGELFFGEGSRLTVL.

This clonotype was seen many times. The chain couples TRBV5-5 to TRBJ2-7; D uncertain. The CDR3 contains 15 residues. V was shortened by 0 bases and J by 2 bases, with 12 bases between the two germline ends. From germline, CDR1 is SGHKS and CDR2 YYEKEE (reference sequence). CDR3 DNA sequence: TGTGCCAGCAGCTTGGATTATGGGCAGACCTACGAGCAGTACTTC. It yields the protein CASSLDYGQTYEQYF.

At least ten counts were recorded for this clonotype. The gene calls are TRBV10-3 and TRBJ1-2, with 9 nucleotides matching TRBD1. The CDR3 covers 14 residues. V trimming: 0 bases; J trimming: 13 bases; junction bases outside the gene matches: 9. CDR1 and CDR2 (germline): ENHRY, SYGVKD. In nucleotides, the CDR3 is TGTGCCATCAGTGAGTCGACTCCGGGACAGGGATCCACCTTC. It specifies CAISESTPGQGSTF.

This clonotype was counted at least ten times. The chain employs TRBV7-9 and TRBJ1-2; D might be TRBD1 (6 bases). The germline V gene has CDR1 SEHNR and CDR2 FQNEAQ (reference sequence). V lost 1 base to trimming and J lost 6 bases, with 9 bases between them. The CDR3 is made up of 13 amino acids. CDR3 amino acids: CASSLGDTDGYTF. The CDR3, as DNA: TGTGCCAGCAGCTTAGGGGACACGGATGGCTACACCTTC.

This clonotype has a count of ten or more. The chain links TRBV6-2 or TRBV6-3 to TRBJ1-5, with a tentative D call TRBD1 (5 bases). Per germline, CDR1 MNHEY and CDR2 SVGEGT. Deletions cut 0 bases from V and 6 bases from J, with 6 bases between. The CDR3 runs to 13 residues. Written as DNA, the CDR3 is TGTGCCAGCAGTTACTCCAGGGTTCAGCCCCAGCATTTT. Translation gives CASSYSRVQPQHF.

Comments on this clonotype: Just one base apart from a much larger clone, this may be a read error. The chain recombines TRBV2 with TRBJ1-4, with D perhaps matching TRBD1 (5 bases). Per germline, CDR1 SNHLY and CDR2 FYNNEI. The length of the CDR3 is 12 residues. Trimming took 10 bases from V and 4 from J, leaving 10 bases between them. CDR3 region: CATRQSNEKLFF. CDR3 DNA: TGTGCCACCCGACAGAGTAATGAAAAACTGTTTTTT.

The sample holds many counts of this clonotype. The V call is TRBV30, the J call TRBJ1-6, with D hard to call. Germline CDR1 and CDR2: GTSNPN and SVGIG (reference sequence). The CDR3 is 16 amino acids. Trimming took off 1 base at V and 0 bases at J, with 10 bases between the two ends. The CDR3 DNA follows: TGTGCCTGGAGTGACGGGATGAGCTCCTATAATTCACCCCTCCACTTT. As protein: CAWSDGMSSYNSPLHF.

This clonotype was found many times. This rearrangement joins TRBV11-2 to TRBJ2-5; 9 bases line up with TRBD1. After removal of 5 bases from V and 3 bases from J, the junction contained 10 bases not matched to a gene. This CDR3 is built from 16 residues. Germline assignment: CDR1 SGHAT and CDR2 FQNNGV. CDR3 loop: CASSAGTGNPKETQYF. The CDR3, as DNA: TGTGCCAGCAGCGCAGGGACAGGGAATCCCAAAGAGACCCAGTACTTC.

This clonotype has at least ten counts. This chain connects TRBV7-9 to TRBJ2-6; D unresolved. In germline, CDR1 is SEHNR, CDR2 FQNEAQ (reference sequence). V was pared by 8 bases and J by 1 base, with 12 bases between. This CDR3 spans 15 amino acids. The CDR3 DNA reads as TGTGCCAGCTTTCGGACGGAGTCTGGGGCCAACGTCCTGACTTTC. Translated, it gives CASFRTESGANVLTF.

This clonotype was seen many times. The chain has TRBV6-5 and TRBJ2-2, with 12 bases that match TRBD2. The CDR3 runs 20 residues. V shed 0 bases and J 6 bases; nucleotides not matched to a gene: 14. Germline V gene lookup returns CDR1 MNHEY and CDR2 SVGAGI. CDR3 sequence: CASSYSTLGGASGRAGELFF. The CDR3 DNA reads TGTGCCAGCAGTTACTCGACCCTCGGGGGAGCTAGCGGGAGGGCCGGGGAGCTGTTTTTT.